The 8 T cell receptor beta chains below all came from one sample that was sequenced in a study of beta chain features in type 1 diabetes. Which antigens these TCRs recognize remains unknown. The isolated RNA, all of it, was reverse transcribed, so expressed TCRB transcripts were what got sequenced. Here immunoSEQ multiplex PCR was the method, and the copy in TCRdb shows in-frame clones only, minus some. The profile covers roughly 330,000 clones, with 13% appearing a single time and 0.015% taken by the ten largest. Study-wide results and limits: People with Type 1 diabetes carried modestly yet significantly shorter TCRB CDR3s in all four CD4+ subsets.

Specimen: naive CD4+ T cells from blood. The receptors were sampled from a woman between 18 and 30 years old with type 1 diabetes.

The V and J genes are TRBV30 and TRBJ2-1; a weak D match, TRBD2 (6 bases). The CDR3 covers 18 residues. V was cut by 2 bases and J by 2 bases, with 22 bases left in between. Germline CDR1 and CDR2: GTSNPN and SVGIG (reference sequence). DNA for the CDR3: TGTGCCTGGAGTTCGCGAGGGGTCGGGAGTAGGGCCTACAATGAGCAGTTCTTC. This encodes CAWSSRGVGSRAYNEQFF. The full variable domain, rest sourced from reference TRBV30 and TRBJ2-1, is SQTIHQWPATLVQPVGSPLSLECTVEGTSNPNLYWYRQAAGRGLQLLFYSVGIGQISSEVPQNLSASRPQDRQFILSSKKLLLSDSGFYLCAWSSRGVGSRAYNEQFFGPGTRLTVL.

This clone came up many times. CDR3 bases: TGTGCCAGTTCACCGGCAGGGGACTACGAGCAGTACGTC. This translates into CASSPAGDYEQYV. V usage is TRBV18 and J usage is TRBJ2-7; possibly TRBD1 for D (6 bases). CDR3 length: 13 amino acids. The germline V gene has CDR1 KGHSH and CDR2 LQKENI.

This chain connects TRBV7-2 to TRBJ2-5, with TRBD2 matching 7 bases. V lost 0 bases, J lost 4 bases, and 17 bases stayed unmatched. Germline-derived CDR1 and CDR2 are SGHTA and FQGNSA. CDR3 size: 19 residues. The CDR3 sequence is CASSLALRGGEVLRETQYF. DNA of the CDR3: TGTGCCAGCAGCTTAGCCCTCCGGGGAGGGGAAGTTTTACGAGAGACCCAGTACTTC. The full variable domain, completed using reference TRBV7-2 and TRBJ2-5, is GAGVSQSPSNKVTEKGKDVELRCDPISGHTALYWYRQSLGQGLEFLIYFQGNSAPDKSGLPSDRFSAERTGGSVSTLTIQRTQQEDSAVYLCASSLALRGGEVLRETQYFGPGTRLLVL.

There are a few counts of this clone. The chain has TRBV7-9 and TRBJ2-1; 7 bases match TRBD2. There are 12 residues in the CDR3. Per the germline V gene, CDR1 is SEHNR and CDR2 is FQNEAQ (reference sequence). The junction had 2 bases not matched to a gene; V was cut back by 0 bases and J by 12 bases. The CDR3 bases are TGTGCCAGCAGCTTAGCGGGGGGGATGCAGTTCTTC. Translating it yields CASSLAGGMQFF.

The chain recombines TRBV4-1 with TRBJ2-2, with D unresolved. V gave up 0 bases and J gave up 7 bases, with 9 bases separating them. CDR3 length equals 14 residues. Germline V gene data show CDR1 as MGHRA and CDR2 as YSYEKL. The CDR3 coding sequence is TGCGCCAGCAGCCAAGAATTGGGCCACGGGGAGCTGTTTTTT. Residues: CASSQELGHGELFF.

This sequence joins TRBV19 and TRBJ2-1; 7 bases match TRBD2. The CDR3 totals 15 residues. Germline CDR1 and CDR2: LNHDA and SQIVND (reference sequence). The V gene end was trimmed by 6 bases and the J gene end by 4 bases; junction bases not matched to a gene: 9. Written as DNA, the CDR3 is TGTGCCAGTAGCCTTAGGGACTATGGGTACAATGAGCAGTTCTTC. Translated: CASSLRDYGYNEQFF.

The rearrangement links TRBV7-8 to TRBJ2-7, with 7 bases lining up with TRBD1. Losses at the gene ends were 1 base for V and 6 bases for J; bases not matched to a gene: 12. The germline CDR1 and CDR2 sequences are SGHVS and FQNEAQ. This CDR3 comprises 16 residues. The CDR3 region has the DNA TGTGCCAGCAGCTTAGGTCTAGGGACAGTGACTGGCGAGCAGTACTTC. Protein sequence: CASSLGLGTVTGEQYF.

Only a few counts were recorded for this clone. The chain is built from TRBV30 and TRBJ1-5; perhaps TRBD1 as D (6 bases). There are 14 residues in the CDR3. Per germline, CDR1 GTSNPN and CDR2 SVGIG (reference sequence). Trimming pared 8 bases from V and 2 bases from J, leaving 16 bases between. CDR3 loop: CALTGNFGNQPQHF. The CDR3 nucleotides are TGTGCCCTTACAGGGAACTTCGGCAATCAGCCCCAGCATTTT.